The present T cell receptor (beta chain) was sequenced within a study of HIV-infected patients and healthy controls. Reverse transcription used 450 to 550 ng RNA and constant-region primers for alpha and beta. Using multiplexing indices, alpha and beta chain libraries were generated apart by chain-specific third strand synthesis. The cDNA received a 5' RACE adapter containing a random hexamer plus an SP2 sequencing primer site. TCRdb reprocessed the 5' RACE reads with MiXCR, giving one entry per CDR3 protein. The top ten hold roughly 10% of the sample, which has some 8,900 distinct CDR3 sequences, 8.4% seen once. Study-wide results and caveats: Only sixteen HIV-infected individuals were processed, a major limit on how widely findings apply. Significantly higher mean Gini indices appeared in HIV-infected repertoires, possibly reflecting oligoclonality.

This clonotype is classed as medium-sized. Antigen specificity is unknown. Roughly three months, about 14 weeks, into antiretroviral therapy, follow-up blood was collected. No cell fractionation was done, so the repertoire covers all unsorted peripheral blood T cells. The clonotype was recovered from an adult with HIV infection. The specimen was blood, collected during antiretroviral therapy.

In DNA, the CDR3 is TGTGCCAGCAGCCTACAAATTGAGCAGTTCTTC. This codes for CASSLQIEQFF. J is TRBJ2-1 and V is TRBV11-2, with D unclear. From germline, CDR1 is SGHAT and CDR2 FQNNGV. V was pared by 5 bases and J by 9 bases, with 8 bases between. The CDR3 runs to 11 residues.